This passage covers 10 T cell receptor beta chains from one sample sequenced in a study of blood T cells in healthy people across ages. Using a J-beta primer mix together with a sample-barcoded 5' primer, a second PCR was run for roughly 7 to 11 cycles. TCRdb called the 5' RACE reads again in MiXCR, with one record for every CDR3 protein. This table has about 1 million distinct CDR3 sequences, around 25% appearing once. These sequences were also reported in another study, on T cells of mothers and their children.

Sequences were obtained from blood. Every receptor here comes from a girl aged 2-15 years in good health.

The chain links TRBV10-3 to TRBJ2-1; D may be TRBD1 (6 bases). V gave up 2 bases and J gave up 10 bases, with 21 bases separating them. Per the germline V gene, CDR1 is ENHRY and CDR2 is SYGVKD. CDR3 length equals 16 residues. In nucleotides, the CDR3 is TGTGCCATCAGTGAGCTTAAGGGGTCCCCCCAGGGGGAGCAGTTCTTC. Translated, it gives CAISELKGSPQGEQFF.

The rearrangement uses TRBV6-2 or TRBV6-3 and TRBJ2-5; TRBD2 is a possible D gene (5 bases). The DNA matches TRBJ2-7 better at its end, which makes the J call doubtful. The length of the CDR3 is 13 residues. Germline V gene lookup returns CDR1 MNHEY and CDR2 SVGEGT. CDR3 DNA sequence: TGTGCCAGCAGTTACTCGTCGGGGAACGAGCAGTACTTC. Its protein product is CASSYSSGNEQYF.

This clonotype was counted a few times. This chain joins TRBV11-2 and TRBJ1-1; TRBD1 might be the D (6 bases). The V end lost 4 bases, the J end lost 10 bases, and 13 bases lay between the germline ends. The germline V gene has CDR1 SGHAT and CDR2 FQNNGV. The CDR3 has 12 residues. The CDR3 nucleotides read TGTGCCAGCAGCTCCCAGGGAGGGGGAGCTTTCTTT. Protein sequence: CASSSQGGGAFF.

This clonotype was seen a few times. The rearrangement joins TRBV6-2 or TRBV6-3 to TRBJ2-7, with D unresolved. Trimming pared 7 bases from V and 3 bases from J, leaving 10 bases between. CDR1 MNHEY and CDR2 SVGEGT come from the germline V gene. This CDR3 is built from 12 residues. As DNA, the CDR3 is TGTGCCAGCATAGGTGAGAACTACGAGCAGTACTTC. It translates to CASIGENYEQYF.

The J gene is TRBJ2-5, the V gene TRBV20-1; TRBD1 aligns across 7 bases. Germline CDR1 is DFQATT and CDR2 is SNEGSKA (reference sequence). CDR3 length: 15 amino acids. V trimming: 0 bases; J trimming: 4 bases; junction bases outside the gene matches: 8. CDR3 coding DNA: TGCAGTGCTAGAGATCAACTCACAGGGGTAGAGACCCAGTACTTC. Encoded protein: CSARDQLTGVETQYF.

This clonotype was detected only a few times. The chain couples TRBV5-1 to TRBJ2-5, with D tentatively TRBD1 (6 bases). The CDR3 contains 14 residues. Germline V gene sequence: CDR1 SGHRS, CDR2 YFSETQ. Trimming removed 2 bases at V and 4 bases at J, with 12 bases between. The CDR3 DNA follows: TGCGCCAGCAGCTTTTTTGGGGGCGTAGAGACCCAGTACTTC. It specifies CASSFFGGVETQYF.

This clonotype occurred a few times. The chain combines TRBV10-3 with TRBJ2-1; D is undetermined. The better agreement between TRBJ2-7 and the DNA end casts doubt on the J call. Germline V gene lookup returns CDR1 ENHRY and CDR2 SYGVKD. The length of the CDR3 is 12 residues. The CDR3, as DNA: TGTGCCATCAGCGTGAGCCTCCACGAGCAGTACTTC. Protein sequence: CAISVSLHEQYF.

This clonotype was observed a handful of times. V gene TRBV7-6 combines with J gene TRBJ2-7; 11 nucleotides match TRBD2. The CDR3 covers 17 residues. With V trimmed by 5 bases and J by 2 bases, 11 bases remained unmatched. Germline CDR1 reads SGHVS; CDR2 reads FNYEAQ. The CDR3 loop is CASSRTPTSGKTYEQYF. The CDR3 DNA is TGTGCCAGCAGCCGAACTCCGACTAGCGGGAAAACCTACGAGCAGTACTTC.

This chain joins TRBV4-1 and TRBJ2-5; D possibly corresponds to TRBD2 (6 bases). Trimming left V 1 base short and J 3 bases short, with 18 bases between. In germline, CDR1 is MGHRA, CDR2 YSYEKL. The CDR3 extends over 17 amino acids. Here the CDR3 reads CASSQAPTGTLKETQYF. CDR3 nucleotides: TGCGCCAGCAGCCAAGCCCCAACCGGGACTCTCAAAGAGACCCAGTACTTC.

The rearrangement joins TRBV7-9 to TRBJ2-1, with D perhaps TRBD1 or TRBD2 (5 bases each). Looked up from germline, CDR1 is SEHNR and CDR2 is FQNEAQ (reference sequence). This CDR3 contains 12 residues. The CDR3 bases are TGTGCGGCAGGGAGCTCCTACAATGAGCAGTTCTTC. This translates into CAAGSSYNEQFF.